The 24 T cell receptor beta chains presented below share a single source sample, sequenced in a study of long-term antiretroviral therapy in people with HIV. Researchers ran immunoSEQ v3.0 at survey level. Produced via immunoSEQ multiplex PCR; TCRdb's table is partial and in-frame only. In the table there are 20,000 to 30,000 clones, 90% to 95% of which are singletons. Here the sequenced sample was unsorted PBMCs, taken just over 4.8 years after starting antiretroviral therapy. These receptors all come from a woman aged 45-65 years with HIV.

The gene calls are TRBV5-1 and TRBJ1-4; D unclear. V was cut by 5 bases and J by 7 bases, with 12 bases left in between. Per the germline V gene, CDR1 is SGHRS and CDR2 is YFSETQ. The CDR3 runs 13 residues. CDR3 bases: TGCGCCAGCAGGTTGTCCGAAACTGAAAAACTGTTTTTT. The encoded protein is CASRLSETEKLFF.

V and J are TRBV29-1 and TRBJ2-5; D is undetermined. With 1 base removed from V and 1 base from J, the gap between germline ends came to 7 bases. Germline V CDR1 and CDR2: SQVTM, ANQGSEA. The CDR3 has 13 amino acids. The CDR3 bases are TGCAGCGTTGAAGTACACCCCCAAGAGACCCAGTACTTC. Translating it yields CSVEVHPQETQYF.

J is TRBJ2-7 and V is TRBV10-3; weak D call: TRBD1 (6 bases). Germline V CDR1 and CDR2: ENHRY, SYGVKD. The V end lost 6 bases, the J end lost 5 bases, and 17 bases lay between the germline ends. The length of the CDR3 is 14 residues. CDR3 protein: CAISPGEIRNEQYF. The CDR3 nucleotides read TGTGCCATCAGCCCAGGGGAGATCCGGAACGAGCAGTACTTC.

The chain recombines TRBV29-1 with TRBJ1-2; no clear D gene. This CDR3 region has 15 residues. Germline V lookup: CDR1 SQVTM, CDR2 ANQGSEA. Trimming left V 4 bases short and J 2 bases short, with 17 bases between. In DNA form, the CDR3 reads TGCAGCGTTGGACAAGGACTCCATGGGAACTATGGCTACACCTTC. This encodes CSVGQGLHGNYGYTF.

Regarding this clone: Within the sample, other DNA sequences also encode this same CDR3. The chain has TRBV5-1 and TRBJ1-4; weak D call: TRBD1 (5 bases). Trimming pared 4 bases from V and 12 bases from J, leaving 13 bases between. The CDR3 covers 12 residues. Looked up from germline, CDR1 is SGHRS and CDR2 is YFSETQ. The CDR3 protein is CASSGTGAQLFF. The CDR3 DNA reads TGCGCCAGCAGCGGGACGGGTGCGCAACTGTTTTTT.

The rearrangement uses TRBV2 and TRBJ2-3; tentatively, D is TRBD2 (6 bases). Germline values: CDR1 SNHLY, CDR2 FYNNEI. Trimming pared 0 bases from V and 11 bases from J, leaving 21 bases between. The CDR3 runs to 16 residues. The CDR3 here is CASSEALPSAEVWQYF. The CDR3 nucleotides read TGTGCCAGCAGTGAAGCGCTTCCTAGCGCCGAGGTCTGGCAGTATTTT.

This rearrangement joins TRBV6-5 to TRBJ2-7; TRBD1 matches at 9 bases. V dropped 2 bases and J dropped 5; count of bases not matched to a gene: 4. This CDR3 is built from 14 residues. Germline CDR1 is MNHEY and CDR2 is SVGAGI. The CDR3 coding sequence is TGTGCCAGCAGTTACAGCCGGACAGGGGACGAGCAGTACTTC. Protein sequence: CASSYSRTGDEQYF.

The chain combines TRBV6-1 with TRBJ1-3; D may be TRBD1 (5 bases). V was cut by 1 base and J by 3 bases, with 7 bases left in between. The CDR3 length is 14 residues. Germline V gene lookup returns CDR1 MNHNS and CDR2 SASEGT. CDR3 in amino acids: CASSEVGVGNTIYF. The CDR3 DNA is TGTGCCAGCAGTGAAGTGGGGGTTGGAAACACCATATATTTT.

This chain joins TRBV5-1 and TRBJ2-2; 8 bases agree with TRBD1. With 3 bases clipped from V and 2 bases from J, the junction kept 3 bases outside the gene matches. The germline gives CDR1 SGHRS, CDR2 YFSETQ. This CDR3 has 15 residues. CDR3 loop: CASSSGQGNTGELFF. Written as DNA, the CDR3 is TGCGCCAGCAGCTCCGGACAGGGTAACACCGGGGAGCTGTTTTTT.

This clone appeared once. The chain has TRBV15 and TRBJ2-7; the match to TRBD1 covers 7 bases. Germline CDR1 and CDR2: LNHNV and YYDKDF (reference sequence). J was trimmed by 4 bases and V by 3 bases; bases with no gene match: 9. The length of the CDR3 is 15 residues. The CDR3 DNA sequence: TGTGCCACCAGCAGCCAGACAGGGCCCACGTACGAGCAGTACTTC. Its translation: CATSSQTGPTYEQYF. Full variable domain (outside the CDR3, taken from reference TRBV15 and TRBJ2-7): DAMVIQNPRYQVTQFGKPVTLSCSQTLNHNVMYWYQQKSSQAPKLLFHYYDKDFNNEADTPDNFQSRRPNTSFCFLDIRSPGLGDTAMYLCATSSQTGPTYEQYFGPGTRLTVT.

The CDR3 coding sequence is TGTGCCAGCAGTCCGTACAGGGCGGAAGGAGAAAAACTGTTTTTT. This translates into CASSPYRAEGEKLFF. The gene calls are TRBV6-6 and TRBJ1-4, with D tentatively TRBD1 (6 bases). The CDR3 spans 15 residues. From germline, CDR1 is MNHNY and CDR2 SVGAGI (reference sequence). V was cut by 5 bases and J by 8 bases, with 18 bases left in between.

V gene TRBV7-2 combines with J gene TRBJ1-5; TRBD1 aligns across 8 bases. Germline V gene sequence: CDR1 SGHTA, CDR2 FQGNSA. With V trimmed by 6 bases and J by 5 bases, 3 bases remained unmatched. This CDR3 has 13 amino acids. The CDR3 is CASSGTGDQPQHF. CDR3 bases: TGTGCCAGCAGTGGGACAGGAGATCAGCCCCAGCATTTT.

V and J are TRBV7-2 and TRBJ2-2, with no clear D. Per the germline V gene, CDR1 is SGHTA and CDR2 is FQGNSA. CDR3 length: 16 residues. Trimming took 3 bases from V and 4 from J, leaving 15 bases between them. CDR3 in amino acids: CASSFGLARFTGELFF. CDR3 sequence (DNA): TGTGCCAGCAGCTTCGGTTTAGCACGGTTCACCGGGGAGCTGTTTTTT.

This clone showed up just a few times. V gene TRBV25-1 combines with J gene TRBJ1-1; 8 nucleotides match TRBD1. The CDR3 has 14 amino acids. Trimming took 7 bases from V and 5 from J; bases not matched to a gene: 9. Germline CDR1 and CDR2: MGHDK and SYGVNS. The CDR3 region is CASNPGQGLTEAFF. Here the CDR3 DNA reads TGTGCCAGCAACCCTGGACAGGGCTTGACTGAAGCTTTCTTT.

The V gene is TRBV7-9, the J gene TRBJ2-3; 10 bases are a match to TRBD2. The CDR3 runs 17 residues. Germline CDR1 and CDR2: SEHNR and FQNEAQ (reference sequence). The V segment lost 4 bases and the J segment 5 bases; nucleotides outside the gene matches: 12. The CDR3 sequence is CASSSLGTSEFEDTQYF. As DNA, the CDR3 is TGTGCCAGCAGCTCCCTCGGGACTAGCGAGTTTGAAGATACGCAGTATTTT. The full variable domain, with the rest looked up from reference TRBV7-9 and TRBJ2-3, is DTGVSQNPRHKITKRGQNVTFRCDPISEHNRLYWYRQTLGQGPEFLTYFQNEAQLEKSRLLSDRFSAERPKGSFSTLEIQRTEQGDSAMYLCASSSLGTSEFEDTQYFGPGTRLTVL.

This chain joins TRBV5-1 and TRBJ2-2; D gene ambiguous. The germline V and J ends were trimmed by 7 bases and 6 bases, with 10 bases remaining between them. Germline CDR1 and CDR2: SGHRS and YFSETQ. CDR3 length: 12 residues. In nucleotides, the CDR3 is TGCGCCAGCCTCGATCGTCCCGGGGAGCTGTTTTTT. Protein sequence: CASLDRPGELFF. The full variable domain, with the rest looked up from reference TRBV5-1 and TRBJ2-2, is KAGVTQTPRYLIKTRGQQVTLSCSPISGHRSVSWYQQTPGQGLQFLFEYFSETQRNKGNFPGRFSGRQFSNSRSEMNVSTLELGDSALYLCASLDRPGELFFGEGSRLTVL.

This clone was counted once. This CDR3 reads CASSEERAWMARETQYF. CDR3 sequence (DNA): TGTGCCAGCAGTGAAGAGAGGGCCTGGATGGCGCGGGAGACCCAGTACTTC. This rearrangement joins TRBV6-1 to TRBJ2-5, with D perhaps matching TRBD2 (5 bases). CDR1 and CDR2 (germline): MNHNS, SASEGT. This CDR3 is built from 17 residues. Trimming shortened V by 1 base and J by 5 bases, and 20 bases separated the two germline ends.

This clone showed up just once. The chain uses TRBV21-1 and TRBJ2-7; TRBD2, the table's D call, was not compared with the DNA. TRBV21-1 is noted as a pseudogene. There are 13 residues in the CDR3. CDR3 loop: CAERESQTYEQYF. CDR3 sequence (DNA): TGTGCCGAGCGGGAGTCCCAGACATACGAGCAGTACTTC.

The chain has TRBV28 and TRBJ1-4, with 7 bases fitting TRBD1. The CDR3 length is 15 residues. Unmatched junction bases numbered 7, after V lost 2 bases and J lost 7 bases. Germline loops: CDR1 MDHEN, CDR2 SYDVKM. The CDR3 coding sequence is TGTGCCAGCAGTTTAGAGGCAGGGGGTTTTGAAAAACTGTTTTTT. Protein product: CASSLEAGGFEKLFF. Full variable domain (missing parts from reference TRBV28 and TRBJ1-4): DVKVTQSSRYLVKRTGEKVFLECVQDMDHENMFWYRQDPGLGLRLIYFSYDVKMKEKGDIPEGYSVSREKKERFSLILESASTNQTSMYLCASSLEAGGFEKLFFGSGTQLSVL.

This chain connects TRBV7-9 to TRBJ1-5; D not certain. V lost 1 base and J 5 bases, leaving 12 bases between the germline ends. The CDR3 is 15 amino acids. From germline, CDR1 is SEHNR and CDR2 FQNEAQ (reference sequence). The CDR3 sequence: CASSLGSAGDQPQHF. The CDR3, as DNA: TGTGCCAGCAGCTTAGGATCGGCGGGAGATCAGCCCCAGCATTTT.

The chain couples TRBV10-3 to TRBJ2-1; D possibly uses TRBD1 or TRBD2 (5 bases each). Germline lookup yields CDR1 ENHRY and CDR2 SYGVKD. V lost 3 bases and J lost 6, with 15 bases in between. This CDR3 is built from 15 residues. The CDR3 DNA follows: TGTGCCATCAGTGACGTGGTCGTTGGGGGCAATGAGCAGTTCTTC. Translation: CAISDVVVGGNEQFF.

The J gene is TRBJ1-2, the V gene TRBV7-2; 12 bases line up with TRBD1. This CDR3 contains 15 residues. CDR1 and CDR2 from the germline V gene are SGHTA and FQGNSA. The junction had 8 bases not matched to a gene; V was cut back by 4 bases and J by 8 bases. Here the CDR3 DNA reads TGTGCCAGCAGCTCCGGGACAGGGGGCGCAAGGGGCTACACCTTC. Translation gives CASSSGTGGARGYTF.

This chain joins TRBV6-5 and TRBJ2-7; D is possibly TRBD2 (5 bases). The CDR3 extends over 14 amino acids. Trimming left V 0 bases short and J 2 bases short, with 8 bases between. In germline, CDR1 is MNHEY, CDR2 SVGAGI. The CDR3 loop is CASSYSYGTYEQYF. The CDR3 nucleotides are TGTGCCAGCAGTTACTCCTACGGGACCTACGAGCAGTACTTC.

This chain links TRBV19 with TRBJ1-1; D not certain. Germline V gives CDR1 LNHDA, CDR2 SQIVND (reference sequence). The CDR3 extends over 13 amino acids. Deletions cut 5 bases from V and 1 base from J, with 8 bases between. CDR3 residues: CASSETTNTEAFF. The CDR3 DNA reads as TGTGCCAGTAGTGAAACGACGAACACTGAAGCTTTCTTT.